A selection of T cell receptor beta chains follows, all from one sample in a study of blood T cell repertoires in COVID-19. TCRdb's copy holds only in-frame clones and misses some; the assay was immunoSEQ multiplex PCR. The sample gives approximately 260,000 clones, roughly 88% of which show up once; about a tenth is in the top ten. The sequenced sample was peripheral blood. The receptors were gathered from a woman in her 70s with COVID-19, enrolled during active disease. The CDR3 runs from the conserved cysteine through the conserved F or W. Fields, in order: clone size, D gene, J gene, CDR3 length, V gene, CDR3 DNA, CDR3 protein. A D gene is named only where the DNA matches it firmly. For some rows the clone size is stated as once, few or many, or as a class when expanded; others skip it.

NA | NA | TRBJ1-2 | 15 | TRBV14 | TGTGCCAGCAGCCCCACGGGAGCACTTAACTATGGCTACACCTTC | CASSPTGALNYGYTF
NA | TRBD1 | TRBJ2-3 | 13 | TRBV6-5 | TGTGCCAGCAGACAGGGGTGGACAGATACGCAGTATTTT | CASRQGWTDTQYF
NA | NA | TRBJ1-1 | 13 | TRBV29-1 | TGCAGCGTTGACGGTGTCCAGAACACTGAAGCTTTCTTT | CSVDGVQNTEAFF
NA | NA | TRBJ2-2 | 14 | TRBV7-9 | TGTGCCAGCAGCTTCGGGGGTAGCACCGGGGAGCTGTTTTTT | CASSFGGSTGELFF
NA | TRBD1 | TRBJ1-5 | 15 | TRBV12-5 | TGTGCTAGTGGTTTGGGATCGGGACAGAATCAGCCCCAGCATTTT | CASGLGSGQNQPQHF
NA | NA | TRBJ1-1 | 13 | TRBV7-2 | TGTGCCAGCAGTTCCCCCCAAAACACTGAAGCTTTCTTT | CASSSPQNTEAFF
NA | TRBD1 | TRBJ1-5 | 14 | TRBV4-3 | TGCGCCAGCAGCCTCGGGACAGGCAATCAGCCCCAGCATTTT | CASSLGTGNQPQHF
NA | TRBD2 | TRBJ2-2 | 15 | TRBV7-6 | TGTGCCAGCAGCTTAGTGGGAGGGGCCACCGGGGAGCTGTTTTTT | CASSLVGGATGELFF
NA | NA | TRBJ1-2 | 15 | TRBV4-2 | TGTGCCAGCAGCCAAGATAGAGGCAGGGGCTATGGCTACACCTTC | CASSQDRGRGYGYTF
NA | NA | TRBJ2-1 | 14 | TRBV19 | TGTGCCAGTAGCCGAGGGAGCTCCTACAATGAGCAGTTCTTC | CASSRGSSYNEQFF
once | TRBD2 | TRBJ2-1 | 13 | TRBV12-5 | TGTGCTAGTGGAACTAGCGGGATCCATGAGCAGTTCTTC | CASGTSGIHEQFF
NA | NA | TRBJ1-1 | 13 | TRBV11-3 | TGTGCCAGCAGCAAACAGATTAAGTCTGAAGCTTTCTTT | CASSKQIKSEAFF
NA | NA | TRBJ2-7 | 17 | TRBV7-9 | TGTGCCAGCAGCTCGAGCCTTACCGGGACGGGGGTCTACGAGCAGTACTTC | CASSSSLTGTGVYEQYF
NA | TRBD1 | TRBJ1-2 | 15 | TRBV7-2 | TGTGCCAGCAGCGGGGGACAGCTGACTAACTATGGCTACACCTTC | CASSGGQLTNYGYTF
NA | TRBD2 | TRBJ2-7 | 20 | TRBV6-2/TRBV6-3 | TGTGCCAGCAGTTACTCGAAGGCCCGACCGGGACTAGCGACGACCTACGAGCAGTACTTC | CASSYSKARPGLATTYEQYF
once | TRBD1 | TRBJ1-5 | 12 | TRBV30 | TGTGCCTGGAGTGTATACAGGGGCCCCCCGAATTTT | CAWSVYRGPPNF
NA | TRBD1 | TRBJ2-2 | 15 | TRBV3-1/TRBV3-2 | TGTGCCAGCAGCCCTGTGACAGGGGGCACCGGGGAGCTGTTTTTT | CASSPVTGGTGELFF
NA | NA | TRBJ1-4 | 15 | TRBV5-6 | TGTGCCAGCAGCTTCCAGGGCGCAACTAATGAAAAACTGTTTTTT | CASSFQGATNEKLFF
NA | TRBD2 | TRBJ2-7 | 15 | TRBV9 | TGTGCCAGCAGCCCCTTAGCGGGAGGTAGTTACGAGCAGTACTTC | CASSPLAGGSYEQYF
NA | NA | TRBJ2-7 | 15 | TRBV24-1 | TGTGCCACCAGGTTTTCTTGGGAGGCACTTTTCGAGCAGTACTTC | CATRFSWEALFEQYF
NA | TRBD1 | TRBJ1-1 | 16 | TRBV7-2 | TGTGCCAGCAGCGATAGGACAGGGTCGGTGAACACTGAAGCTTTCTTT | CASSDRTGSVNTEAFF
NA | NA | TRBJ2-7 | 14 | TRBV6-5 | TGTGCCAGCAGCTATGACACGGCCCCCTACGAGCAGTACTTC | CASSYDTAPYEQYF
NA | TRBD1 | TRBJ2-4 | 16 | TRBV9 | TGTGCCAGCAGCGTGGGGACAGGTCTAGCCAAAAACATTCAGTACTTC | CASSVGTGLAKNIQYF
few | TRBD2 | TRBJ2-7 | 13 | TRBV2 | TGTGCCAGCATTTACGGGAGGATGAACGAGCAGTACTTC | CASIYGRMNEQYF
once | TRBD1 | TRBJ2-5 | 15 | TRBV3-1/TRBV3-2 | TGTGCCAGCAGCCAACCAGACAGGGTAGGGGAGACCCAGTACTTC | CASSQPDRVGETQYF
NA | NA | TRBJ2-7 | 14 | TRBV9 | TGTGCCAGCAGCGTAGGGACCCGGGGCTACGAGCAGTACTTC | CASSVGTRGYEQYF
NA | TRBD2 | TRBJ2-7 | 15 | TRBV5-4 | TGTGCCAGCAGCCCCGGGGGGGTGGGACCCCACGAGCAGTACTTC | CASSPGGVGPHEQYF
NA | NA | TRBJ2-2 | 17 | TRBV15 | TGTGCCACCAGCAGAACCCCCGGGACACCGAACACCGGGGAGCTGTTTTTT | CATSRTPGTPNTGELFF
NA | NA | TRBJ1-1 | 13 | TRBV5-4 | TGTGCCAGCAGCACGGGGGGGGAATTGGCCGCTTTCTTT | CASSTGGELAAFF
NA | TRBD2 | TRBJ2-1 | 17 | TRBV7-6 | TGTGCCAGCAGCACTGGGACTAGCGGGAGGTCCCTCGGTGAGCAGTTCTTC | CASSTGTSGRSLGEQFF
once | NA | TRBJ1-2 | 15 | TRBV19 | TGTGCCAGTAGTCCTACGGACAGAGCTAACTATGGCTACACCTTC | CASSPTDRANYGYTF
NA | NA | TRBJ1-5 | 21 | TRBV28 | TGTGCCAGCAGCCCACTTGCTTTCGAAAACCGCAGCGGGGGGGGAAATCAGCCCCAGCATTTT | CASSPLAFENRSGGGNQPQHF
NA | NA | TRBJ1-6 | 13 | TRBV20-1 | TGCAGTGCCAGTTGGCCCCCAAATTCACCCCTCCACTTT | CSASWPPNSPLHF
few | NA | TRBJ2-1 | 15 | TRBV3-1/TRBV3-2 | TGTGCCAGCAGCCGATCGGGGGTAGCGGACAATGAGCAGTTCTTC | CASSRSGVADNEQFF
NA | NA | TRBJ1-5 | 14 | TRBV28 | TGTGCCAGCAGTTTAGGCCAGGCCCAAAGGCCCCAGCATTTT | CASSLGQAQRPQHF
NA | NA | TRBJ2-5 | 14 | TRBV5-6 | TGTGCCAGCAGCTTGGCCGGGTTCGGGGAGACCCAGTACTTC | CASSLAGFGETQYF
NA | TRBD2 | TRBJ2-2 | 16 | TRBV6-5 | TGTGCCAGCAGTTACTCGGGGCGCGGGAGAGGCGGGGAGCTGTTTTTT | CASSYSGRGRGGELFF
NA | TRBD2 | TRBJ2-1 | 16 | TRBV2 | TGTGCCAGCAGTGGAAGAGCGGGAGGCACATACAATGAGCAGTTCTTC | CASSGRAGGTYNEQFF
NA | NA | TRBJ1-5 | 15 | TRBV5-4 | TGTGCCAGCAGCCTTTTCGGGGATAGCAATCAGCCCCAGCATTTT | CASSLFGDSNQPQHF
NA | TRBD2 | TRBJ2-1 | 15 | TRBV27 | TGTGCCATTGGGGTACCGGGACTAGCGTACGGTGAGCAGTTCTTC | CAIGVPGLAYGEQFF
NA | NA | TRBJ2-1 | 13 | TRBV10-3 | TGTGCCATCAGTGTTCTCGAGGGCAATGAGCAGTTCTTC | CAISVLEGNEQFF
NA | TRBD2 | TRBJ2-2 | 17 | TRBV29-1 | TGCAGCGTTGTTGAATTGGTTAGCGGGAGCGGAACCGGGGAGCTGTTTTTT | CSVVELVSGSGTGELFF
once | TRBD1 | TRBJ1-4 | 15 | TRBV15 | TGTGCCACCAGCACAGGGGACAGGGGCATCGAAAAACTGTTTTTT | CATSTGDRGIEKLFF
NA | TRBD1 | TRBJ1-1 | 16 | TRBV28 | TGTGCCAGCAATCCCTCTCCTGGGACAGCGAACACTGAAGCTTTCTTT | CASNPSPGTANTEAFF
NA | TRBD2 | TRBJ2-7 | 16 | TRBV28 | TGTGCCAGCAGCCCCGGGACTAGCGGGTTCTCCTACGAGCAGTACTTC | CASSPGTSGFSYEQYF
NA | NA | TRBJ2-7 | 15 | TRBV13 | TGTGCCAGCAGCTCGGTGGGGCAGGCAACCTACGAGCAGTACTTC | CASSSVGQATYEQYF
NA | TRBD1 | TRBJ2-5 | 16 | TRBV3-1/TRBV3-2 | TGTGCCAGCAGCCCCCTAGGACAGGGGGCGGGAGAGACCCAGTACTTC | CASSPLGQGAGETQYF
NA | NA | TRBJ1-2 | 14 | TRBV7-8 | TGTGCCAGCAGCCGAGGTCAGGGAGGCTATGGCTACACCTTC | CASSRGQGGYGYTF
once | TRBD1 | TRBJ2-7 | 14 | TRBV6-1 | TGTGCCAGCAGTGAAGACAGGGGGTCCTACGAGCAGTACTTC | CASSEDRGSYEQYF
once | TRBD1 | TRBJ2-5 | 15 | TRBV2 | TGTGCCAGCTTATACAGGGGGTTAAGGAGAGAGACCCAGTACTTC | CASLYRGLRRETQYF
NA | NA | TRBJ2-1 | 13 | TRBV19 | TGTGCCAGTAGTATTCTGGGGAGGAATGAGCAGTTCTTC | CASSILGRNEQFF
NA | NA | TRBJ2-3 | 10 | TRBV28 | TGTGCCAGCAGCACTAATACGCAGTATTTT | CASSTNTQYF
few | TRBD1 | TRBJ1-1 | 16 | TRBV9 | TGTGCCAGCAGCGTGGACTCTGGACAGGGTTTCTCTGAAGCTTTCTTT | CASSVDSGQGFSEAFF
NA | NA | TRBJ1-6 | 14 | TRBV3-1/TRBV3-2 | TGTGCCAGCAGCCAAAGAGCAGGGAATTCACCCCTCCACTTT | CASSQRAGNSPLHF
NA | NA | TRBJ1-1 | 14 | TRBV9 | TGTGCCAGCAGCGTTGGACAGCAGAACACTGAAGCTTTCTTT | CASSVGQQNTEAFF
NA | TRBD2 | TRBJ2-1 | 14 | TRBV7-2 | TGTGCCAGCAGCTTACGGGCTGGGAGGGGTGAGCAGTTCTTC | CASSLRAGRGEQFF
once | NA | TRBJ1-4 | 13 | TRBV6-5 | TGTGCCAGCAAGCCCCCAACTAATGAAAAACTGTTTTTT | CASKPPTNEKLFF